The clone carrying this TCR beta chain was picked up many times. This entry comes from a study of blood T cell repertoires in COVID-19. Study-wide context: Researchers got acute and convalescent COVID-19 samples from the United States, Italy and Spain. The analysed material was cDNA or gDNA that came from T cells, B-cell-depleted T cells, or PBMCs.

How the authors handled the data: Reference gene primer amplification yielded estimated nucleated cell counts. Sequenced by immunoSEQ multiplex PCR; TCRdb stores in-frame clones only, minus some. That table supplies the V and J calls and clone size; D and trimming were determined from the DNA. The sample shows around 150,000 clones, approximately 80% of them seen only once. Trimming cost V 5 bases and J 4 bases; bases outside gene matches: 6. Germline V lookup: CDR1 SGHAT, CDR2 FQDESV (reference sequence). The CDR3 spans 15 residues. This sequence was found in a woman of 80 years or more in a cohort sampled during active or convalescent COVID-19. This sequence joins TRBV11-1 and TRBJ2-7, with 12 bases aligning to TRBD1. Material for sequencing was peripheral blood. The CDR3 protein is CASSPRGQGAYEQYF. CDR3 DNA sequence: TGTGCCAGCAGCCCTAGGGGACAGGGGGCATACGAGCAGTACTTC. The full variable domain, its missing parts supplied by reference TRBV11-1 and TRBJ2-7, is EAEVAQSPRYKITEKSQAVAFWCDPISGHATLYWYRQILGQGPELLVQFQDESVVDDSQLPKDRFSAERLKGVDSTLKIQPAELGDSAMYLCASSPRGQGAYEQYFGPGTRLTVT.